One sample yielded the 2 T cell receptor beta chains listed below, sequenced in a study of cytotoxic CD8 clonotypes in ibrutinib-treated CLL. TCRdb's copy holds only in-frame clones and misses some; the assay was immunoSEQ multiplex PCR. The profile shows 30,000 or so clones, about 75% of them singletons. The specimen was PBMCs, collected after 36 months of ibrutinib treatment. All receptors come from a human donor with chronic lymphocytic leukemia.

This clone was observed once. The genes are TRBV5-1 and TRBJ1-1; D gene unclear. V lost 7 bases to trimming and J lost 5 bases, with 15 bases between them. Germline CDR1 is SGHRS and CDR2 is YFSETQ. This CDR3 is 13 amino acids long. For the CDR3, the DNA is TGCGCCAGCCAAAGACACGGGGAGACTGAAGCTTTCTTT. It is translated as CASQRHGETEAFF.

The V and J genes are TRBV9 and TRBJ1-1; 8 bases are shared with TRBD1. The CDR3 consists of 13 residues. V shed 6 bases and J 1 base; nucleotides not matched to a gene: 2. Looked up from germline, CDR1 is SGDLS and CDR2 is YYNGEE. CDR3 DNA: TGTGCCAGCATGGGACAGGAGAACACTGAAGCTTTCTTT. It encodes CASMGQENTEAFF.